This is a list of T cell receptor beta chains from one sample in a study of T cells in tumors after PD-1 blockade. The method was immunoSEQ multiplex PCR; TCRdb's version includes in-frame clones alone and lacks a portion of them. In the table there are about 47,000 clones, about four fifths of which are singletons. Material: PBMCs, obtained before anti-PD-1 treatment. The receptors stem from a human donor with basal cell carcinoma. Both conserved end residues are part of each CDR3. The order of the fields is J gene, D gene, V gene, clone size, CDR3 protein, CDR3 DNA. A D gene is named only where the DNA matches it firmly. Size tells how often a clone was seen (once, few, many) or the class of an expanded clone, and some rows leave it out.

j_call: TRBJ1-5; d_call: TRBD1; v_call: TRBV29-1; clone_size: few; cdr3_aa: CSGRSGGLQHF; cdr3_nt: TGCAGCGGGCGTTCAGGGGGCCTCCAGCATTTT
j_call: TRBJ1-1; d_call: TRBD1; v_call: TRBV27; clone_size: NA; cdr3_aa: CASTHRGAGTEAFF; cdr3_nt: TGTGCCAGCACTCACAGGGGAGCGGGCACTGAAGCTTTCTTT
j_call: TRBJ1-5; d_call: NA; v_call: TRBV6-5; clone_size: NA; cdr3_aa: CASSLTAIANQPQHF; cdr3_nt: TGTGCCAGCAGCCTGACAGCCATCGCGAATCAGCCCCAGCATTTT
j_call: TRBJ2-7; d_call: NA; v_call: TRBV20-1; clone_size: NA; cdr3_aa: CSASNRDTYEQYF; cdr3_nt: TGCAGTGCTAGTAACAGGGATACCTACGAGCAGTACTTC
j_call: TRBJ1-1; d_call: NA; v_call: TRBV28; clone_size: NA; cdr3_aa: CASSPKKWDTEAFF; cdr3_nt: TGTGCCAGCAGTCCTAAGAAATGGGACACTGAAGCTTTCTTT
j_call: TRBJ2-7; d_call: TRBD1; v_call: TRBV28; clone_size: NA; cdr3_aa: CASSSRGQALNYEQYF; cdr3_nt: TGTGCCAGCAGTTCCCGTGGACAGGCGTTAAATTACGAGCAGTACTTC
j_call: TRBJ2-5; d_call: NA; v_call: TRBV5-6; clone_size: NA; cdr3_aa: CASSVLGPGEETQYF; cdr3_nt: TGTGCCAGCAGCGTACTCGGGCCGGGAGAAGAGACCCAGTACTTC
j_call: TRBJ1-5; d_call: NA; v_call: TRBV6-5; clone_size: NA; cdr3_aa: CAIAREPQNQPQHF; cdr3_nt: TGTGCCATTGCCCGGGAGCCTCAAAATCAGCCCCAGCATTTT
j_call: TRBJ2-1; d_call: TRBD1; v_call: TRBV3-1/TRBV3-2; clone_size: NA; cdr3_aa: CASSRSGGPISNEQFF; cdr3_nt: TGTGCCAGCAGCCGTTCAGGGGGCCCAATCAGCAATGAGCAGTTCTTC
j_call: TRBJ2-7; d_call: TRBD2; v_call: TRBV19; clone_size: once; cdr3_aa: CASSKIAPASGRGYEQYF; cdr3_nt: TGTGCCAGTAGTAAAATCGCCCCGGCTAGCGGGAGAGGGTACGAGCAGTACTTC
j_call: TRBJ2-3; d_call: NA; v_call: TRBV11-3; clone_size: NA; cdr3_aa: CASSLGLPTDTQYF; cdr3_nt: TGTGCCAGCAGCTTGGGACTCCCCACAGATACGCAGTATTTT
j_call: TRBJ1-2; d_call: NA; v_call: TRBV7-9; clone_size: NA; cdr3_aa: CASSSHVNYGYTF; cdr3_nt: TGTGCCAGCAGCTCACATGTTAACTATGGCTACACCTTC
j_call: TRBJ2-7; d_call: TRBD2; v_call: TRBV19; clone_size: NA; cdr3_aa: CATNAGGYEQYF; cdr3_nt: TGTGCCACTAATGCCGGGGGGTACGAGCAGTACTTC
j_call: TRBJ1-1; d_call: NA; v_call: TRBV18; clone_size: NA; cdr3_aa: CASSSGSLEGHTEAFF; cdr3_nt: TGTGCCAGCTCCTCAGGCTCCCTGGAAGGACACACTGAAGCTTTCTTT
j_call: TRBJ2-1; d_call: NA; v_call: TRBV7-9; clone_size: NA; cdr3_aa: CASSFGGGTSYNEQFF; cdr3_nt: TGTGCCAGCAGCTTCGGCGGCGGGACATCCTACAATGAGCAGTTCTTC
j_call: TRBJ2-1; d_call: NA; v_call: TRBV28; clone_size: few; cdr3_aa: CASSLSPELGEQFF; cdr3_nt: TGTGCCAGCAGTCTTTCACCGGAACTAGGTGAGCAGTTCTTC
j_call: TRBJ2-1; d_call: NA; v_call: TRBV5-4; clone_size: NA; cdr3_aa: CASSFPGSSSYNEQFF; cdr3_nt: TGTGCCAGCAGCTTCCCTGGCAGTAGCTCCTACAATGAGCAGTTCTTC
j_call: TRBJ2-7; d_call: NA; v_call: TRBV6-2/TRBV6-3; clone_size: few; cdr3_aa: CASSYGGSAYEQYF; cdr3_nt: TGTGCCAGCAGTTACGGGGGGAGCGCCTACGAGCAGTACTTC
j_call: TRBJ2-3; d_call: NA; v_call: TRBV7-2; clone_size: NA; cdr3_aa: CASSPRTGRGTDTQYF; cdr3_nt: TGTGCCAGCAGCCCGCGGACAGGTCGGGGGACAGATACGCAGTATTTT
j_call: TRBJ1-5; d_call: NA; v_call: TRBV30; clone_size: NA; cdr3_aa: CAWSVMDNQPQHF; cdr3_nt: TGTGCCTGGAGTGTAATGGACAATCAGCCCCAGCATTTT
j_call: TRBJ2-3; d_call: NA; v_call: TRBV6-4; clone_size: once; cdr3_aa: CASSTGAGEVDTQYF; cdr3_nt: TGTGCCAGCAGTACGGGGGCCGGTGAGGTGGATACGCAGTATTTT
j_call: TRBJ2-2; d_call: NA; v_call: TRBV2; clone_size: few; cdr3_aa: CASRGPGGFTGELFF; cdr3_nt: TGTGCCAGCAGGGGGCCGGGGGGCTTCACCGGGGAGCTGTTTTTT
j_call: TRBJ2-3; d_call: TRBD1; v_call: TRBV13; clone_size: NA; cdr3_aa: CASDIKRNSGQGGTDTQYF; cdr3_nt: TGTGCCAGCGACATAAAACGAAACTCAGGACAGGGTGGCACAGATACGCAGTATTTT
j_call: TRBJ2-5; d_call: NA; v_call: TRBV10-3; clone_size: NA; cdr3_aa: CATQRGSTETQYF; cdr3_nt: TGTGCCACCCAACGAGGGAGTACAGAGACCCAGTACTTC
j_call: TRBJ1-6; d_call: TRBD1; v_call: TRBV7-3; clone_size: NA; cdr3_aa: CASSSQGPDSPLHF; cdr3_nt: TGTGCCAGCAGCTCACAGGGGCCCGATTCACCCCTCCACTTT
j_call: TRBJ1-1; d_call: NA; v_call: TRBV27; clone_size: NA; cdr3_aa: CASRPPGLWAEAFF; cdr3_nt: TGTGCCAGCAGACCCCCGGGCCTTTGGGCTGAAGCTTTCTTT
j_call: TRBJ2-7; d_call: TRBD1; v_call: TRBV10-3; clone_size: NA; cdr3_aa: CAISDWDRGVEQYF; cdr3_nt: TGTGCCATCAGCGACTGGGACAGGGGGGTCGAGCAGTACTTC
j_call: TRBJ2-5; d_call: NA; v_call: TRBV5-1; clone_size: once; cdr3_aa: CASSLEGRETQYF; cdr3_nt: TGCGCCAGCAGCTTGGAGGGAAGGGAGACCCAGTACTTC
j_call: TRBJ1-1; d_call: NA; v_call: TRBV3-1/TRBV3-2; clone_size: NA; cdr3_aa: CASSPGQGNTEAFF; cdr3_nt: TGTGCCAGCAGCCCGGGGCAGGGGAACACTGAAGCTTTCTTT